This T cell receptor (beta chain) was recovered during a study of T-cell reconstitution after alpha-beta-depleted transplantation in children. A library of TCRbeta sequences, prepared with unique molecular identifiers, was generated. MiXCR, run by TCRdb on the PCR reads, gives a single entry per CDR3 protein. The sample has around 93,000 distinct CDR3 sequences; about 8% are singletons. Germline CDR1 is SGHRS and CDR2 is YFSETQ. Trimming at V came to 5 bases and at J to 1 base, leaving 7 bases not matched to a gene. The length of the CDR3 is 15 residues. There are many counts of this clonotype. The sample in question was PBMCs from the stem cell graft donor, obtained from the stem cell graft. The TCR comes from a human donor who donated a stem cell graft to a child with congenital amegakaryocytic thrombocytopenia. This sequence joins TRBV5-1 and TRBJ1-2; 8 bases agree with TRBD1. This chain's CDR3 is CASRSGTGFNYGYTF. For the CDR3, the DNA is TGCGCCAGCAGATCGGGGACAGGCTTTAACTATGGCTACACCTTC. Combining the CDR3 with reference TRBV5-1 and TRBJ1-2 gives the whole variable domain KAGVTQTPRYLIKTRGQQVTLSCSPISGHRSVSWYQQTPGQGLQFLFEYFSETQRNKGNFPGRFSGRQFSNSRSEMNVSTLELGDSALYLCASRSGTGFNYGYTFGSGTRLTVV.